This entry lists 18 T cell receptor beta chains sequenced from one sample in a study of shared clonotypes between healthy human individuals. Generated by immunoSEQ multiplex PCR, the TCRdb table keeps only in-frame clones and is missing some. In the table there are roughly 1,500,000 clones, 95% to 99% of which are singletons. The sample taken for sequencing was naive CD4+ T cells sorted from blood. Subset in this sample: CD45RA+ positively selected. The receptors were sampled from a man aged 25 to 45 in good health.

This chain links TRBV4-1 with TRBJ2-1; TRBD2 aligns across 12 bases. Losses at the gene ends were 0 bases for V and 4 bases for J; bases not matched to a gene: 4. Germline loops: CDR1 MGHRA, CDR2 YSYEKL. CDR3 length: 17 amino acids. The CDR3 loop reads CASSQDLGTSGYNEQFF. The CDR3 DNA reads TGCGCCAGCAGCCAAGACTTAGGGACTAGCGGGTACAATGAGCAGTTCTTC.

This clone was detected once. The chain carries TRBV5-4 and TRBJ2-7; possibly TRBD2 for D (6 bases). Germline CDR1 and CDR2: SGHNT and YYREEE (reference sequence). The germline V and J ends were trimmed by 3 bases and 1 base, with 17 bases remaining between them. The CDR3 is 16 amino acids. The CDR3 DNA sequence: TGTGCCAGCAGCTCGGGACTTGCGGCGGGTTCCTACGAGCAGTACTTC. As protein: CASSSGLAAGSYEQYF.

The chain recombines TRBV14 with TRBJ2-7; D not resolved. The CDR3 contains 12 residues. The germline gives CDR1 SGHDN, CDR2 FVKESK. Trimming cost V 3 bases and J 4 bases, with 7 bases left between them. For the CDR3, the DNA is TGTGCCAGCAGCCACAATCCTTACGAGCAGTACTTC. Its protein is CASSHNPYEQYF.

The CDR3 protein is CASNLFDGDGYTF. CDR3 bases: TGTGCCAGCAACCTATTTGACGGGGACGGCTACACCTTC. The chain combines TRBV5-4 with TRBJ1-2; weak D call: TRBD1 (5 bases). The CDR3 is 13 residues long. V was trimmed by 6 bases and J by 8 bases, leaving 17 bases between them. Germline CDR1 SGHNT, CDR2 YYREEE (reference sequence).

The rearrangement links TRBV6-6 to TRBJ1-4, with 7 bases that match TRBD1. There are 16 residues in the CDR3. V shed 10 bases, J shed 0 bases, and the junction held 11 bases outside the gene matches. Per the germline V gene, CDR1 is MNHNY and CDR2 is SVGAGI (reference sequence). CDR3 sequence reads: CAISSGQTTTNEKLFF. The CDR3, as DNA: TGTGCCATCAGCTCGGGACAGACTACAACTAATGAAAAACTGTTTTTT.

The chain joins TRBV9 to TRBJ1-3; D is possibly TRBD1 (5 bases). There are 15 residues in the CDR3. CDR1 and CDR2 from the germline V gene are SGDLS and YYNGEE. V was pared by 3 bases and J by 0 bases, with 10 bases between. In nucleotides, the CDR3 is TGTGCCAGCAGCGGGGGGTCGGCCTCTGGAAACACCATATATTTT. It yields the protein CASSGGSASGNTIYF.

V gene TRBV7-2 combines with J gene TRBJ2-3; D remains ambiguous. V lost 4 bases, J lost 6 bases, and 8 bases lay in between. Germline CDR1 is SGHTA and CDR2 is FQGNSA. The CDR3 runs to 12 residues. The CDR3 DNA sequence: TGTGCCAGCAGCTCCCTCTCTGATACGCAGTATTTT. Amino acids: CASSSLSDTQYF.

This rearrangement joins TRBV7-8 to TRBJ2-7; no clear D gene. There are 13 residues in the CDR3. Trimming removed 5 bases at V and 4 bases at J, with 12 bases between. Germline CDR1 is SGHVS and CDR2 is FQNEAQ. The CDR3 region has the DNA TGTGCCAGCAGCCCGCGTGACGGGTACGAGCAGTACTTC. Translated: CASSPRDGYEQYF.

The CDR3 DNA reads TGCGCCAGCAGTGACCAAGGACAGGGGGCTGGGGATACGCAGTATTTT. The encoded protein is CASSDQGQGAGDTQYF. This chain joins TRBV10-1 and TRBJ2-3; 11 positions match TRBD1. CDR3 length: 16 residues. Germline loops: CDR1 WNHNN, CDR2 SYGVQD (reference sequence). The V and J ends lost 3 bases and 6 bases, in that order; junction bases with no gene match: 8.

The rearrangement links TRBV14 to TRBJ1-1; a possible D gene is TRBD1 (6 bases). Germline lookup yields CDR1 SGHDN and CDR2 FVKESK. The CDR3 is made up of 13 amino acids. The ends were cut back, 5 bases at V and 1 base at J, with 8 bases in the middle. This chain's CDR3 is CASSWGRNTEAFF. The CDR3 nucleotides are TGTGCCAGCAGCTGGGGGCGGAACACTGAAGCTTTCTTT.

The chain is built from TRBV11-2 and TRBJ2-7; 7 bases are a match to TRBD2. Trimming at V came to 2 bases and at J to 4 bases, leaving 14 bases not matched to a gene. The CDR3 has 17 residues. Germline V CDR1 and CDR2: SGHAT, FQNNGV. The CDR3 region has the DNA TGTGCCAGCAGCTTACATCCAAGGGACTACCGCTCTTACGAGCAGTACTTC. Translating it yields CASSLHPRDYRSYEQYF.

This clone was found a few times. CDR3 nucleotides: TGTGCCAGCAGTCCGGGAGGGAACTACGAGCAGTACTTC. Residues: CASSPGGNYEQYF. V usage is TRBV27 and J usage is TRBJ2-7; 8 bases are shared with TRBD2. The CDR3 loop spans 13 amino acids. Germline-derived CDR1 and CDR2 are MNHEY and SMNVEV (reference sequence). Losses at the gene ends were 5 bases for V and 3 bases for J; bases not matched to a gene: 3.

This clone was detected once. CDR3 amino acids: CASSQVPAGKNTEAFF. CDR3 in DNA: TGTGCCAGCAGCCAAGTCCCGGCAGGAAAGAACACTGAAGCTTTCTTT. V gene TRBV14 combines with J gene TRBJ1-1; D call uncertain. CDR1 SGHDN and CDR2 FVKESK come from the germline V gene. This CDR3 contains 16 residues. V lost 1 base, J lost 1 base, and 13 bases lay in between.

The chain has TRBV28 and TRBJ2-7; no firm D call. The germline V gene has CDR1 MDHEN and CDR2 SYDVKM. The ends were cut back, 6 bases at V and 0 bases at J, with 15 bases in the middle. The CDR3 runs to 15 residues. The CDR3 here is CASREGPNISYEQYF. CDR3 DNA: TGTGCCAGCAGAGAAGGACCCAACATCTCCTACGAGCAGTACTTC. Using reference TRBV28 and TRBJ2-7 for the parts outside the CDR3, the full variable domain is DVKVTQSSRYLVKRTGEKVFLECVQDMDHENMFWYRQDPGLGLRLIYFSYDVKMKEKGDIPEGYSVSREKKERFSLILESASTNQTSMYLCASREGPNISYEQYFGPGTRLTVT.

The gene calls are TRBV5-6 and TRBJ1-2, with D unclear. Germline V gene lookup returns CDR1 SGHDT and CDR2 YYEEEE. The germline V and J ends were trimmed by 0 bases and 3 bases, with 15 bases remaining between them. The CDR3 covers 16 residues. The DNA of the CDR3 is TGTGCCAGCAGCTTGGCAGGCCCCGCGGCGCACTATGGCTACACCTTC. This encodes CASSLAGPAAHYGYTF. The full variable domain, completed using reference TRBV5-6 and TRBJ1-2, is DAGVTQSPTHLIKTRGQQVTLRCSPKSGHDTVSWYQQALGQGPQFIFQYYEEEERQRGNFPDRFSGHQFPNYSSELNVNALLLGDSALYLCASSLAGPAAHYGYTFGSGTRLTVV.

V and J are TRBV7-2 and TRBJ2-1; perhaps TRBD2 as D (5 bases). The CDR3 is 13 amino acids. CDR1 is SGHTA, CDR2 FQGNSA, per germline. Trimming took 5 bases from V and 7 from J, leaving 12 bases between them. CDR3 amino acids: CASSLTGWNEQFF. The CDR3 nucleotides read TGTGCCAGCAGCCTTACGGGATGGAATGAGCAGTTCTTC.

The V gene is TRBV5-5, the J gene TRBJ1-5; TRBD1 matches at 9 bases. Trimming cost V 4 bases and J 5 bases; bases outside gene matches: 13. Looked up from germline, CDR1 is SGHKS and CDR2 is YYEKEE (reference sequence). This CDR3 region has 17 residues. In DNA, the CDR3 is TGTGCCAGCAGCCTCAGCCCGGGACAGGGCCTCGATCAGCCCCAGCATTTT. As protein: CASSLSPGQGLDQPQHF.

V is TRBV2 and J is TRBJ2-1; no clear D. Trimming removed 3 bases from V and 0 bases from J, with 9 bases in between. CDR3 length: 15 amino acids. CDR1 is SNHLY, CDR2 FYNNEI, per germline. The CDR3, as DNA: TGTGCCAGCAGTGATCGGCTGAGCTCCTACAATGAGCAGTTCTTC. This encodes CASSDRLSSYNEQFF. Supplemented by reference TRBV2 and TRBJ2-1, the full variable domain reads EPEVTQTPSHQVTQMGQEVILRCVPISNHLYFYWYRQILGQKVEFLVSFYNNEISEKSEIFDDQFSVERPDGSNFTLKIRSTKLEDSAMYFCASSDRLSSYNEQFFGPGTRLTVL.